This entry concerns a single T cell receptor (beta chain). As yet, its antigen is unknown. Using immunoSEQ multiplex PCR, the repertoire was profiled, and TCRdb retains in-frame clones only, with some absent. Of 2,500,000 or so clones detected, approximately 93% appear once; the ten largest clones hold 0.36%. The CDR3 loop spans 16 amino acids. From germline, CDR1 is MNHNY and CDR2 SVGAGI (reference sequence). V lost 6 bases and J lost 3; bases outside the gene matches: 13. This specimen comes from a study of shared clonotypes between healthy human individuals. Study details: Each donor's CD4 naive and CD4 memory cells filled three plates apiece, CD8 naive two, and CD8 memory one. Study-level findings and limits: Shared clonotypes across all four donors exceeded non-shared ones in generation probability. Genetic and exposure-history diversity was limited by the small donor number. It was observed that 5% to 6% of naive CD4 clonotypes were shared across several donors.

Sequenced sample: naive CD4+ T cells from PBMCs. Described subset: CD45RA+ positively selected. The J gene is TRBJ1-1, the V gene TRBV6-6, with 7 bases fitting TRBD1. This clonotype originated in a man younger than 30 in good health. Some clones in this sample may be carry-over from other donors' samples. This CDR3 is CASSQGDGRGDTEAFF. CDR3 nucleotide sequence: TGTGCCAGCAGCCAGGGGGATGGCCGGGGGGACACTGAAGCTTTCTTT.